Presented here are 18 T cell receptor beta chains from one specimen sequenced in a study of a mutant IDH1 vaccine in newly diagnosed glioma. The sample's time point: week 35, safety follow-up. Topical imiquimod accompanied each vaccine dose, which consisted of 300 ug of mutant IDH1 20-mer peptide. The antigens these receptors bind are not known. The data were produced by immunoSEQ multiplex PCR, yet TCRdb's version contains in-frame clones alone and is incomplete. The table shows approximately 30,000 clones, with 79% occurring only once. The source was PBMCs, collected from a glioma patient whose treatment included an IDH1 peptide vaccine. The receptors stem from a woman aged 25 to 39 with glioma. Some clones in this sample may be carry-over from other donors' samples.

The chain recombines TRBV18 with TRBJ1-1; D is unresolved. The germline gives CDR1 KGHSH, CDR2 LQKENI. The CDR3 totals 12 residues. Trimming removed 2 bases at V and 6 bases at J, with 7 bases between. The CDR3 nucleotides read TGTGCCAGCTCACCAGTCCGGGCTGAAGCTTTCTTT. It translates to CASSPVRAEAFF. The full variable domain, rest sourced from reference TRBV18 and TRBJ1-1, is NAGVMQNPRHLVRRRGQEARLRCSPMKGHSHVYWYRQLPEEGLKFMVYLQKENIIDESGMPKERFSAEFPKEGPSILRIQQVVRGDSAAYFCASSPVRAEAFFGQGTRLTVV.

The chain recombines TRBV7-8 with TRBJ2-2, with D unresolved. The CDR3 loop spans 18 amino acids. Germline V gene data show CDR1 as SGHVS and CDR2 as FQNEAQ. V lost 1 base, J lost 0 bases, and 15 bases lay in between. The CDR3 bases are TGTGCCAGCAGCTTAGTCGCCAGGTCTAATGCGAACACCGGGGAGCTGTTTTTT. Translated: CASSLVARSNANTGELFF.

V gene TRBV6-1 combines with J gene TRBJ2-1; TRBD1 agrees at 10 bases. This CDR3 has 15 amino acids. Looked up from germline, CDR1 is MNHNS and CDR2 is SASEGT. J gave up 2 bases and V 4 bases, and 2 bases lay outside the gene matches. The DNA of the CDR3 is TGTGCCAGCAGTGCGGGACAGGGGCCCTACAATGAGCAGTTCTTC. Its translation: CASSAGQGPYNEQFF.

The chain couples TRBV11-2 to TRBJ2-6; 8 bases match TRBD1. The CDR3 sequence is 18 residues long. V was clipped by 4 bases and J by 3 bases; unmatched bases: 11. CDR1 SGHAT and CDR2 FQNNGV come from the germline V gene. CDR3 nucleotides: TGTGCCAGCAGCTCGTGGACAGGGAAGGAAGTTGGGGCCAACGTCCTGACTTTC. Translation gives CASSSWTGKEVGANVLTF.

CDR3 coding DNA: TGTGCCAGCAGCTGGGGACAGCTCTATGGCTACACCTTC. It specifies CASSWGQLYGYTF. The V call is TRBV28, the J call TRBJ1-2; TRBD1 aligns across 7 bases. The V and J ends lost 6 bases and 4 bases, in that order; junction bases with no gene match: 5. The length of the CDR3 is 13 residues. In germline, CDR1 is MDHEN, CDR2 SYDVKM.

The table lists this clone with a few counts. The V and J genes are TRBV27 and TRBJ1-5; D gene unclear. V was pared by 6 bases and J by 0 bases, with 6 bases between. CDR1 MNHEY and CDR2 SMNVEV come from the germline V gene (reference sequence). This CDR3 has 13 residues. DNA of the CDR3: TGTGCCAGCAGCCCGAGTAGCAATCAGCCCCAGCATTTT. It codes for CASSPSSNQPQHF.

The chain couples TRBV30 to TRBJ1-1; the match to TRBD1 covers 8 bases. Germline CDR1 and CDR2: GTSNPN and SVGIG (reference sequence). V was clipped by 7 bases and J by 0 bases; unmatched bases: 4. This CDR3 has 13 amino acids. CDR3 sequence (DNA): TGTGCCTCCCGGACAGGGCTGAACACTGAAGCTTTCTTT. Amino acid sequence: CASRTGLNTEAFF.

The rearrangement joins TRBV5-1 to TRBJ2-7, with 7 bases identical to TRBD1. Germline CDR1 reads SGHRS; CDR2 reads YFSETQ. Trimming took 0 bases from V and 3 from J; bases not matched to a gene: 0. The CDR3 runs to 13 residues. The CDR3: CASSLDRGYEQYF. The DNA for the CDR3 is TGCGCCAGCAGCTTGGACAGGGGCTACGAGCAGTACTTC.

The gene calls are TRBV28 and TRBJ2-6, with D perhaps matching TRBD1 (6 bases). This CDR3 has 15 amino acids. Germline CDR1 reads MDHEN; CDR2 reads SYDVKM. The V end lost 4 bases, the J end lost 0 bases, and 7 bases lay between the germline ends. CDR3 bases: TGTGCCAGCAGTTCCAGGGGCTCTGGGGCCAACGTCCTGACTTTC. Its protein is CASSSRGSGANVLTF.

The V gene is TRBV7-6, the J gene TRBJ2-2; D is perhaps TRBD1 (6 bases). Deletions cut 4 bases from V and 4 bases from J, with 16 bases between. The CDR3 contains 16 residues. Germline V gene data show CDR1 as SGHVS and CDR2 as FNYEAQ. The CDR3 DNA reads as TGTGCCAGCAGCTCCTACCTCAGGGGCGGCACCGGGGAGCTGTTTTTT. Translated: CASSSYLRGGTGELFF. Variable domain in full (rest from reference TRBV7-6 and TRBJ2-2): GAGVSQSPRYKVTKRGQDVALRCDPISGHVSLYWYRQALGQGPEFLTYFNYEAQQDKSGLPNDRFSAERPEGSISTLTIQRTEQRDSAMYRCASSSYLRGGTGELFFGEGSRLTVL.

This chain uses TRBV28 with TRBJ1-5, with 10 bases matching TRBD1. This CDR3 is 16 amino acids long. V lost 2 bases to trimming and J lost 3 bases; unmatched junction nucleotides: 4. The V gene's germline CDR1 is MDHEN and CDR2 SYDVKM. CDR3 region: CASSLGTGAYNQPQHF. The CDR3 DNA is TGTGCCAGCAGTTTAGGGACAGGGGCCTACAATCAGCCCCAGCATTTT.

Of note for this clone: A much larger clone lies one base from this, so it may be a read error. The CDR3 end shows no conserved phenylalanine or tryptophan, and so a read error is likely. This chain joins TRBV20-1 and TRBJ1-1; 8 bases agree with TRBD1. Germline CDR1 reads DFQATT; CDR2 reads SNEGSKA (reference sequence). This CDR3 is 11 amino acids long. Losses at the gene ends were 1 base for V and 10 bases for J; bases not matched to a gene: 2. CDR3 nucleotide sequence: TGCAGTGCTAGAGTACAGGGGGGAGCTTTCTCT. Protein: CSARVQGGAFS.

V and J are TRBV10-1 and TRBJ2-5, with D possibly TRBD2 on 6 matching bases. From germline, CDR1 is WNHNN and CDR2 SYGVQD (reference sequence). V lost 3 bases, J lost 5 bases, and 10 bases lay in between. There are 13 residues in the CDR3. The CDR3 is CASSDLREETQYF. CDR3 bases: TGCGCCAGCAGTGACCTCCGGGAGGAGACCCAGTACTTC.

This clone has more than one count but fewer than ten. A read error may account for a junction end that differs from germline. The genes are TRBV29-1 and TRBJ2-7; 8 bases align to TRBD1. The germline V gene encodes CDR1 SQVTM and CDR2 ANQGSEA. The CDR3 totals 10 residues. The CDR3 here is CSVEGGQGLF. The CDR3 nucleotides read TGCAGCGTTGAAGGAGGACAGGGACTCTTC.

The chain employs TRBV27 and TRBJ2-1; D gene ambiguous. Germline CDR1 and CDR2: MNHEY and SMNVEV (reference sequence). The CDR3 contains 11 residues. V lost 7 bases and J lost 9, with 10 bases in between. CDR3 loop: CASTDTREQFF. CDR3 bases: TGTGCCAGCACCGACACCCGTGAGCAGTTCTTC.

The rearrangement uses TRBV4-1 and TRBJ1-1; D uncertain. CDR1 is MGHRA, CDR2 YSYEKL, per germline. The CDR3 contains 16 residues. Trimming removed 1 base at V and 0 bases at J, with 12 bases between. CDR3 coding DNA: TGCGCCAGCAGCCAAGCCCTTCGGACTTTGAACACTGAAGCTTTCTTT. This sequence encodes CASSQALRTLNTEAFF.

The V and J genes are TRBV6-1 and TRBJ2-4; perhaps TRBD2 as D (5 bases). Germline V gives CDR1 MNHNS, CDR2 SASEGT. Trimming cost V 6 bases and J 2 bases, with 14 bases left between them. The CDR3 loop spans 15 amino acids. The DNA for the CDR3 is TGTGCCAGCAGCCACCGGGGTTCATCCAAAAACATTCAGTACTTC. Its translation: CASSHRGSSKNIQYF.

The CDR3 DNA reads TGTGCCAGCAGCTTCGACGGGAAAGCTAACTATGGCTACACCTTC. Translation: CASSFDGKANYGYTF. The chain has TRBV5-4 and TRBJ1-2; no reliable D call. Germline-derived CDR1 and CDR2 are SGHNT and YYREEE (reference sequence). V gave up 2 bases and J gave up 0 bases, with 11 bases separating them. The CDR3 has 15 residues.